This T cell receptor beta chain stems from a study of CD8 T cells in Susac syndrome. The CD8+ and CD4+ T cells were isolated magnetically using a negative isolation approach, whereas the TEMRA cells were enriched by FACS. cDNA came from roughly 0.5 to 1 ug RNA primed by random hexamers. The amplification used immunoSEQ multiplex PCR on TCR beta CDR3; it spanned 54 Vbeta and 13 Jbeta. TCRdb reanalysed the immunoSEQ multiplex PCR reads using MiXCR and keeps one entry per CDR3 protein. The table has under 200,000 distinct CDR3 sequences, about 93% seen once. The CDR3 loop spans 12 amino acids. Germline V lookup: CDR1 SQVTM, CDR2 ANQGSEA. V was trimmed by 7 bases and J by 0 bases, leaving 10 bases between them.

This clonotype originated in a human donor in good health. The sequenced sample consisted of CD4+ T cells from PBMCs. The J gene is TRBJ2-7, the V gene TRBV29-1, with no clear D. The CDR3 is CSAIESSYEQYF. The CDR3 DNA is TGCAGCGCCATTGAGAGCTCCTACGAGCAGTACTTC.